A single sample gave rise to the 21 T cell receptor beta chains below, sequenced in a study of blood T cells in healthy people across ages (dated by TCRdb to the mid-2010s). The library was made by 5' RACE. The listed sequencing device is Illumina HiSeq 2500. A second PCR of roughly 6 to 11 cycles was run with a J-beta primer mix and a sample-barcoded 5' primer. TCRdb cleaned the public reads at Q25 with fastp, built clones with MiXCR and kept in-frame beta chains. Each entry is one CDR3 protein sequence, shown with its most common DNA and genes. A total of under 750,000 distinct CDR3 sequences appear in this sample, more than 45% of them only once. The ten largest clones capture 20% to 25% of the sample. The sequencing sample was made of blood. These receptors were obtained from an older man in good health.

V gene TRBV7-2 combines with J gene TRBJ1-6, with D uncertain. The CDR3 spans 14 residues. In germline, CDR1 is SGHTA, CDR2 FQGNSA. Trimming took 6 bases from V and 5 from J, leaving 11 bases between them. CDR3 sequence: CASRPDGNNSPLHF. The CDR3 coding sequence is TGTGCCAGCAGACCAGACGGAAATAATTCACCCCTCCACTTT.

A few counts support this clonotype. This chain uses TRBV9 with TRBJ1-1; TRBD1 might be the D (6 bases). This CDR3 is built from 13 residues. V dropped 2 bases and J dropped 5 bases, with 10 bases sitting between them. Germline CDR1 and CDR2: SGDLS and YYNGEE. The CDR3 here is CASSVWGRTEAFF. DNA of the CDR3: TGTGCCAGCAGCGTGTGGGGGCGGACTGAAGCTTTCTTT. The variable domain in full, completed from reference TRBV9 and TRBJ1-1, reads DSGVTQTPKHLITATGQRVTLRCSPRSGDLSVYWYQQSLDQGLQFLIQYYNGEERAKGNILERFSAQQFPDLHSELNLSSLELGDSALYFCASSVWGRTEAFFGQGTRLTVV.

This clonotype was found a few times. The rearrangement joins TRBV20-1 to TRBJ2-7; the match to TRBD2 covers 7 bases. Germline V gene sequence: CDR1 DFQATT, CDR2 SNEGSKA (reference sequence). V was clipped by 3 bases and J by 2 bases; unmatched bases: 7. CDR3 length equals 14 residues. CDR3 amino acids: CSARRSAGAYEQYF. The CDR3 DNA reads as TGCAGTGCTAGGAGGTCCGCGGGAGCCTACGAGCAGTACTTC.

This clonotype came up a few times. The chain employs TRBV7-2 and TRBJ2-5; D could derive from TRBD1 or TRBD2 (5 bases each). The tail of the sequence fits TRBJ2-7 better, so the J call may be wrong. This CDR3 contains 13 residues. From germline, CDR1 is SGHTA and CDR2 FQGNSA. CDR3 in DNA: TGTGCCAGCAGCTTCGAAACGGGGCGCGAGCAGTACTTC. It codes for CASSFETGREQYF.

J is TRBJ1-1 and V is TRBV7-2, with unresolved D. The germline V gene has CDR1 SGHTA and CDR2 FQGNSA. The CDR3 totals 14 residues. The V end was cut by 5 bases, the J end by 0 bases, with 10 bases between. The CDR3 DNA reads as TGTGCCAGCAGCCCGTTACAAATGAACACTGAAGCTTTCTTT. It codes for CASSPLQMNTEAFF. Variable domain in full (rest from reference TRBV7-2 and TRBJ1-1): GAGVSQSPSNKVTEKGKDVELRCDPISGHTALYWYRQSLGQGLEFLIYFQGNSAPDKSGLPSDRFSAERTGGSVSTLTIQRTQQEDSAVYLCASSPLQMNTEAFFGQGTRLTVV.

This chain links TRBV6-2 or TRBV6-3 with TRBJ2-1, with D perhaps matching TRBD2 (5 bases). There are 15 residues in the CDR3. The V end lost 2 bases, the J end lost 5 bases, and 13 bases lay between the germline ends. Germline V gives CDR1 MNHEY, CDR2 SVGEGT. The CDR3 DNA sequence: TGTGCCAGCAGTTACAGGCGACTAACCAACAATGAGCAGTTCTTC. This codes for CASSYRRLTNNEQFF.

This clonotype was counted only a few times. The chain has TRBV12-3 or TRBV12-4 and TRBJ2-1; D not resolved. Trimming left V 1 base short and J 10 bases short, with 14 bases between. There are 14 residues in the CDR3. CDR3 loop: CASSLGRRPSEQFF. The CDR3 DNA reads as TGTGCCAGCAGTTTAGGTAGGAGACCATCGGAGCAGTTCTTC.

This clonotype was seen only a few times. V usage is TRBV7-3 and J usage is TRBJ1-2, with D perhaps TRBD1 (5 bases). Germline V gives CDR1 SGHTA, CDR2 FQGTGA. The CDR3 totals 15 residues. Trimming removed 1 base at V and 0 bases at J, with 9 bases between. The CDR3 loop reads CASSLKWDSNYGYTF. For the CDR3, the DNA is TGTGCCAGCAGCTTAAAATGGGACTCTAACTATGGCTACACCTTC.

This sequence joins TRBV7-2 and TRBJ2-7, with 9 bases fitting TRBD2. The junction had 5 bases not matched to a gene; V was cut back by 0 bases and J by 2 bases. Germline V gene data show CDR1 as SGHTA and CDR2 as FQGNSA. CDR3 length: 16 residues. DNA for the CDR3: TGTGCCAGCAGCTTAGCGAGCGGGGGGCCCACCTACGAGCAGTACTTC. This codes for CASSLASGGPTYEQYF.

The chain links TRBV7-2 to TRBJ2-1, with D possibly being TRBD1 (5 bases). Trimming took 0 bases from V and 2 from J, leaving 8 bases between them. This CDR3 is built from 15 residues. Germline V lookup: CDR1 SGHTA, CDR2 FQGNSA. The CDR3, as DNA: TGTGCCAGCAGCTTAGCGAAAGGGGCCTACAATGAGCAGTTCTTC. This codes for CASSLAKGAYNEQFF.

This clonotype came up many times. The CDR3 protein is CASSYSNREETQYF. The CDR3 DNA follows: TGTGCCAGCAGTTACTCGAACAGGGAAGAGACCCAGTACTTC. The rearrangement uses TRBV6-5 and TRBJ2-5, with D maybe TRBD1 (6 bases). The CDR3 loop spans 14 amino acids. V lost 0 bases to trimming and J lost 3 bases, with 8 bases between them. The germline gives CDR1 MNHEY, CDR2 SVGAGI.

This clonotype was seen a handful of times. The V gene is TRBV4-3, the J gene TRBJ2-3; D is perhaps TRBD1 (5 bases). Trimming pared 1 base from V and 2 bases from J, leaving 13 bases between. The CDR3 length is 16 residues. Germline CDR1 reads LGHNA; CDR2 reads YSLEER. The CDR3 is CASSQAPGMNTDTQYF. As DNA, the CDR3 is TGCGCCAGCAGCCAAGCTCCAGGGATGAACACAGATACGCAGTATTTT.

The table lists this clonotype with a count of one. The junction does not match germline at one end; this may be a read error. V and J are TRBV29-1 and TRBJ2-3, with D possibly being TRBD1 or TRBD2 (5 bases each). This CDR3 contains 14 residues. CDR1 and CDR2 from the germline V gene are SQVTM and ANQGSEA. CDR3 region: CSVVRRVATDTRYF. CDR3 nucleotide sequence: TGCAGCGTTGTACGGCGGGTAGCGACAGATACGCGGTATTTT.

The chain employs TRBV9 and TRBJ2-6; no definite D call. Germline values: CDR1 SGDLS, CDR2 YYNGEE. This CDR3 contains 16 residues. The ends were cut back, 0 bases at V and 4 bases at J, with 11 bases in the middle. The CDR3 protein is CASSVAGRNGANVLTF. The CDR3 DNA reads TGTGCCAGCAGCGTAGCCGGGCGGAACGGGGCCAACGTCCTGACTTTC.

The sample holds a few counts of this clonotype. Compared with germline, one end of the junction differs, possibly owing to a read error. The chain joins TRBV7-7 to TRBJ2-5; tentative D call: TRBD1 (6 bases). Germline V CDR1 and CDR2: SSHAT, FNYEAQ (reference sequence). The CDR3 covers 13 residues. CDR3 sequence: CASSLNREETQYF. The CDR3 coding sequence is TGTGCTAGCAGCCTAAACAGGGAAGAGACCCAGTACTTC.

The V call is TRBV4-1, the J call TRBJ2-7, with D perhaps TRBD1 (6 bases). The V end was cut by 2 bases, the J end by 2 bases, with 16 bases between. Germline V gives CDR1 MGHRA, CDR2 YSYEKL. The CDR3 contains 16 residues. CDR3 in amino acids: CASSQTGHSPTYEQYF. CDR3 nucleotides: TGCGCCAGCAGCCAAACGGGACATTCCCCTACCTACGAGCAGTACTTC.

This clonotype was recorded a few times. The chain uses TRBV5-1 and TRBJ2-7, with 9 bases aligning to TRBD1. The CDR3 spans 14 residues. Germline V gene data show CDR1 as SGHRS and CDR2 as YFSETQ. After removal of 4 bases from V and 5 bases from J, the junction contained 7 bases not matched to a gene. The chain's CDR3 is CASSPSGQGDEQYF. CDR3 DNA sequence: TGCGCCAGCAGCCCCTCGGGACAGGGCGACGAGCAGTACTTC. Full variable domain (remainder filled in from reference TRBV5-1 and TRBJ2-7): KAGVTQTPRYLIKTRGQQVTLSCSPISGHRSVSWYQQTPGQGLQFLFEYFSETQRNKGNFPGRFSGRQFSNSRSEMNVSTLELGDSALYLCASSPSGQGDEQYFGPGTRLTVT.

A few counts support this clonotype. The chain combines TRBV28 with TRBJ2-5; D not certain. The J call may be incorrect, as the DNA end agrees better with TRBJ2-7. Per germline, CDR1 MDHEN and CDR2 SYDVKM. This CDR3 has 12 residues. The CDR3 DNA follows: TGTGCCAGCAGTTTATATGGCTACGAGCAGTACTTC. This sequence encodes CASSLYGYEQYF.

The chain uses TRBV24-1 and TRBJ2-1; TRBD1 aligns across 7 bases. The CDR3 is 13 amino acids. CDR1 is KGHDR, CDR2 SFDVKD, per germline. Trimming removed 4 bases from V and 8 bases from J; junction bases left unmatched: 4. The CDR3 DNA sequence: TGTGCCACCAGTGACCCCCAGGGGGATGAGCAGTTCTTC. Translation: CATSDPQGDEQFF.

V and J are TRBV13 and TRBJ1-2; 10 nucleotides line up with TRBD1. Germline lookup yields CDR1 PRHDT and CDR2 FYEKMQ (reference sequence). The V and J ends lost 0 bases and 10 bases, in that order; junction bases with no gene match: 8. The CDR3 covers 15 residues. This CDR3 reads CASSLGQGQGIFYTF. CDR3 nucleotides: TGTGCCAGCAGCTTAGGCCAGGGACAGGGGATCTTCTACACCTTC.

The rearrangement uses TRBV20-1 and TRBJ2-5, with 9 nucleotides matching TRBD1. V trimming: 2 bases; J trimming: 4 bases; junction bases outside the gene matches: 5. Germline CDR1 is DFQATT and CDR2 is SNEGSKA (reference sequence). CDR3 length: 14 residues. CDR3 in amino acids: CSARTTGGRETQYF. The CDR3 bases are TGCAGTGCTAGAACTACAGGGGGCCGAGAGACCCAGTACTTC.